The T cell receptor beta chain under discussion was sequenced for a study of blood T cell repertoires in COVID-19. Germline V lookup: CDR1 SGDLS, CDR2 YYNGEE. V lost 8 bases, J lost 2 bases, and 6 bases stayed unmatched. The CDR3 loop spans 13 amino acids. Repertoires were generated with immunoSEQ multiplex PCR, while TCRdb's copy carries only in-frame clones and drops some. In the table there are roughly 80,000 clones, roughly 84% of which are singletons. The TCR sequence derives from a man over 45 with acute or convalescent COVID-19. The chain joins TRBV9 to TRBJ1-1; TRBD1 agrees at 7 bases. Sequenced sample: peripheral blood. The CDR3 region has the DNA TGTGCCAGTTCCAGGGGGGTCAACACTGAAGCTTTCTTT. It yields the protein CASSRGVNTEAFF.